Following are 11 T cell receptor beta chains from one sample sequenced in a study of naive and memory T cell subsets (dated by TCRdb to about 2017). A robust, sensitive protocol for the amplification, sequencing and analysis of TCRs was described in the study, in which 3' ligation of a UMI-containing oligonucleotide to TCR cDNA was used. To prepare the library, 5' RACE was applied. This sample was sequenced with an Illumina MiSeq. The ligated cDNA was amplified by four rounds of PCR, in which nested alpha and beta constant region primers were used together with the SP2 primer. In TCRdb, the public reads were trimmed at Q25 with fastp and aligned with MiXCR, with productive beta chains retained. Merged by CDR3 protein, the rows form single entries marked with the most common genes and DNA. The sample table shows tens of thousands of distinct CDR3 sequences, and around 7.7% are seen once. The ten largest clones capture 8.5% to 10% of the sample.

These receptor sequences come from a male donor in good health.

This clonotype was seen a handful of times. The rearrangement uses TRBV12-3 or TRBV12-4 and TRBJ2-3; D is ambiguous. The CDR3 runs to 14 residues. Trimming took 1 base from V and 2 from J, leaving 7 bases between them. The CDR3 DNA reads TGTGCCAGCAGTTTAGAGACCCTCACAGATACGCAGTATTTT. Its protein is CASSLETLTDTQYF.

This clonotype was detected ten times or more. This sequence joins TRBV6-6 and TRBJ2-7; 8 nucleotides match TRBD2. This CDR3 is 15 amino acids long. CDR1 and CDR2 (germline): MNHNY, SVGAGI (reference sequence). V dropped 6 bases and J dropped 0; count of bases not matched to a gene: 7. The CDR3 DNA is TGTGCCAGCAGCAAAAAGACTAGCGACTCCTACGAGCAGTACTTC. It encodes CASSKKTSDSYEQYF.

The rearrangement uses TRBV12-3 or TRBV12-4 and TRBJ2-3, with a possible D match to TRBD2 (5 bases). Trimming cost V 7 bases and J 0 bases, with 14 bases left between them. This CDR3 contains 15 residues. This CDR3 reads CASTPGISSTDTQYF. DNA for the CDR3: TGTGCCAGCACCCCGGGGATATCTAGCACAGATACGCAGTATTTT.

At least ten counts were recorded for this clonotype. This rearrangement joins TRBV11-2 to TRBJ2-2; D is uncertain. V was shortened by 5 bases and J by 7 bases, with 11 bases between the two germline ends. The CDR3 is made up of 13 amino acids. The germline gives CDR1 SGHAT, CDR2 FQNNGV. CDR3 nucleotides: TGTGCCAGCAGCGGCGATTCGGTCGGGGAGCTGTTTTTT. Its protein product is CASSGDSVGELFF.

This clonotype was observed at least ten times. The J gene is TRBJ2-3, the V gene TRBV27; 8 nucleotides align to TRBD2. V was pared by 6 bases and J by 4 bases, with 6 bases of the junction left unmatched. This CDR3 has 14 amino acids. In germline, CDR1 is MNHEY, CDR2 SMNVEV (reference sequence). The CDR3: CASRAGGAPDTQYF. The CDR3 region has the DNA TGTGCCAGCAGGGCCGGGGGGGCCCCAGATACGCAGTATTTT.

The chain couples TRBV6-2 or TRBV6-3 to TRBJ2-5; D tentatively reads TRBD1 or TRBD2 (5 bases each). V gave up 5 bases and J gave up 4 bases, with 17 bases separating them. Germline CDR1 reads MNHEY; CDR2 reads SVGEGT. This CDR3 region has 15 residues. CDR3 bases: TGTGCCAGCAGTAACCCGGGGCAGCGTTTAGAGACCCAGTACTTC. It yields the protein CASSNPGQRLETQYF.

V gene TRBV5-1 combines with J gene TRBJ2-5; the match to TRBD1 covers 8 bases. Germline values: CDR1 SGHRS, CDR2 YFSETQ. The J segment lost 5 bases and the V segment lost 4 bases, leaving 7 bases of the junction unmatched. The CDR3 covers 14 residues. This CDR3 reads CASSMTGVRETQYF. DNA of the CDR3: TGCGCCAGCAGCATGACAGGGGTTAGGGAGACCCAGTACTTC.

This clonotype came up many times. The J gene is TRBJ1-4, the V gene TRBV12-3 or TRBV12-4; the match to TRBD1 covers 7 bases. The junction had 7 bases not matched to a gene; V was cut back by 6 bases and J by 3 bases. This CDR3 is built from 15 residues. CDR3 sequence: CASRMTGSANEKLFF. CDR3 nucleotides: TGTGCCAGCAGAATGACAGGGTCGGCTAATGAAAAACTGTTTTTT.

This clonotype appeared a few times. The chain carries TRBV12-5 and TRBJ2-5, with D possibly matching TRBD1 (5 bases). This CDR3 has 13 residues. The germline V gene encodes CDR1 LGHNT and CDR2 FRNRAP. Trimming cost V 3 bases and J 9 bases, with 14 bases left between them. CDR3 in amino acids: CASGLGAGRSQYF. The CDR3 nucleotides are TGTGCTAGTGGTTTAGGGGCTGGAAGGTCCCAGTACTTC.

By sample share, this clonotype is medium-sized. The chain uses TRBV29-1 and TRBJ2-2, with D unclear. Trimming pared 7 bases from V and 3 bases from J, leaving 15 bases between. Germline V gene lookup returns CDR1 SQVTM and CDR2 ANQGSEA. The CDR3 extends over 14 amino acids. The CDR3 is CSACCPEYTGELFF. The CDR3 nucleotides are TGCAGCGCTTGCTGTCCAGAATACACCGGGGAGCTGTTTTTT.

This clonotype was seen repeatedly, ten times or more. The rearrangement joins TRBV6-5 to TRBJ1-5, with TRBD1 matching 7 bases. Germline lookup yields CDR1 MNHEY and CDR2 SVGAGI. The V gene end was trimmed by 4 bases and the J gene end by 2 bases; junction bases not matched to a gene: 2. CDR3 size: 14 residues. The DNA for the CDR3 is TGTGCCAGCAGTTTCGACAGGGGCAATCAGCCCCAGCATTTT. Translated: CASSFDRGNQPQHF.